A single sample gave rise to the 2 T cell receptor beta chains below, sequenced in a study of cytomegalovirus exposure and HLA in healthy donors. The study ran its PCR with 60 Vbeta and 13 Jbeta primers. TCRdb's table, derived via immunoSEQ multiplex PCR, lists solely in-frame clones and lacks some. The sample holds fewer than 200,000 clones, approximately 75% seen once. The sequenced sample consisted of PBMCs. These receptor sequences come from a girl aged 10 to 17 in good health and CMV-seronegative.

The gene calls are TRBV7-9 and TRBJ1-1; 10 nucleotides line up with TRBD1. J lost 11 bases, V lost 1 base, and 16 bases had no gene match. Germline CDR1 SEHNR, CDR2 FQNEAQ (reference sequence). This CDR3 is built from 17 residues. CDR3 sequence reads: CASSLDLSSTGGAVAFF. As DNA, the CDR3 is TGTGCCAGCAGCTTAGATCTATCCTCGACAGGGGGCGCGGTTGCTTTCTTT.

The V call is TRBV25-1, the J call TRBJ2-1, with 12 bases aligning to TRBD2. Trimming cost V 6 bases and J 8 bases; bases outside gene matches: 5. CDR1 and CDR2 (germline): MGHDK, SYGVNS. CDR3 length: 14 residues. As DNA, the CDR3 is TGTGCCAGCAGGACTAGCGGGGGCTTACATGAGCAGTTCTTC. Its translation: CASRTSGGLHEQFF.